The 23 T cell receptor beta chains below were found in one sample sequenced in a study of OX40 agonist ivuxolimab in advanced cancers. The data were produced by immunoSEQ multiplex PCR, yet TCRdb's version contains in-frame clones alone and is incomplete. The sample has around 74,000 clones; about 90% are singletons. The sequences come from CD4+ or CD8+ T cells sorted from blood, collected in a trial of the OX40 agonist ivuxolimab. Receptor source: an adult with an advanced solid tumor such as melanoma, head and neck, liver or kidney cancer.

The chain links TRBV7-4 to TRBJ2-7; possible D gene TRBD1, 5 bases. The CDR3 is made up of 15 amino acids. The germline gives CDR1 SGHVT, CDR2 SQSDAQ. V was pared by 4 bases and J by 0 bases, with 13 bases between. For the CDR3, the DNA is TGTGCCAGCAGCTCCGACTGGGGCAGCTCCTACGAGCAGTACTTC. Protein product: CASSSDWGSSYEQYF.

The chain carries TRBV19 and TRBJ1-1; the match to TRBD1 covers 7 bases. Germline-derived CDR1 and CDR2 are LNHDA and SQIVND (reference sequence). This CDR3 spans 14 amino acids. The V segment lost 7 bases and the J segment 4 bases; nucleotides outside the gene matches: 9. The CDR3 loop is CASTPDREGTEAFF. The CDR3, as DNA: TGTGCCAGTACCCCCGACAGGGAGGGCACTGAAGCTTTCTTT.

In its sample, this clone was seen once. This chain joins TRBV11-3 and TRBJ1-3; the match to TRBD1 covers 7 bases. Germline V gene data show CDR1 as SGHNT and CDR2 as YENEEA. This CDR3 is 14 amino acids long. The V segment lost 3 bases and the J segment 7 bases; nucleotides outside the gene matches: 6. The CDR3 loop is CASSLNRGGNTIYF. The DNA for the CDR3 is TGTGCCAGCAGCTTGAACAGGGGCGGCAACACCATATATTTT.

The rearrangement uses TRBV6-6 and TRBJ1-4, with 9 bases matching TRBD1. The germline CDR1 and CDR2 sequences are MNHNY and SVGAGI (reference sequence). The V segment lost 3 bases and the J segment 8 bases; nucleotides outside the gene matches: 10. The CDR3 is 16 residues long. The CDR3 DNA is TGTGCCAGCAGTTATCCCTCGACAGGGGGAGACGAAAAACTGTTTTTT. As protein: CASSYPSTGGDEKLFF.

The chain links TRBV18 to TRBJ2-1, with no clear D. This CDR3 has 15 residues. Trimming cost V 0 bases and J 5 bases, with 11 bases left between them. Germline V lookup: CDR1 KGHSH, CDR2 LQKENI. The CDR3 loop is CASSPPLAGHNEQFF. As DNA, the CDR3 is TGTGCCAGCTCACCACCTTTAGCCGGCCACAATGAGCAGTTCTTC. The full variable domain, in which reference TRBV18 and TRBJ2-1 provide the parts outside the CDR3, is NAGVMQNPRHLVRRRGQEARLRCSPMKGHSHVYWYRQLPEEGLKFMVYLQKENIIDESGMPKERFSAEFPKEGPSILRIQQVVRGDSAAYFCASSPPLAGHNEQFFGPGTRLTVL.

The chain links TRBV29-1 to TRBJ2-2; D may be TRBD1 (5 bases). The germline CDR1 and CDR2 sequences are SQVTM and ANQGSEA. V shed 7 bases and J shed 6 bases, with 9 bases lying between them. The CDR3 consists of 11 residues. CDR3 residues: CSASGPGELFF. CDR3 in DNA: TGCAGCGCTTCAGGGCCCGGGGAGCTGTTTTTT.

The rearrangement joins TRBV12-1 to TRBJ1-2; TRBD1, the D gene given by the table, was not confirmed from the DNA. TRBV12-1 is a listed pseudogene. The CDR3 is 14 residues long. Here the CDR3 DNA reads TGTGCCAGCAGCTTTGTCCGGGACATCTATGGCTACACCTTC. Translation gives CASSFVRDIYGYTF.

A remark on this clone: Other DNA sequences of this sample code for an identical CDR3. The V gene is TRBV7-2, the J gene TRBJ2-5; D unclear. The CDR3 is made up of 11 amino acids. V shed 4 bases and J shed 2 bases, with 2 bases lying between them. Germline CDR1 SGHTA, CDR2 FQGNSA. The CDR3 is CASSSQETQYF. The DNA of the CDR3 is TGTGCCAGCAGCTCACAAGAGACCCAGTACTTC.

This clone was detected only a few times. The DNA for the CDR3 is TGTGCCAGCATGGGGCGGGAGAGCCTCGATGAGCAGTTCTTC. It is translated as CASMGRESLDEQFF. The rearrangement joins TRBV2 to TRBJ2-1, with TRBD2 matching 7 bases. V lost 7 bases to trimming and J lost 8 bases; unmatched junction nucleotides: 11. The CDR3 runs to 14 residues. The germline gives CDR1 SNHLY, CDR2 FYNNEI.

The CDR3 coding sequence is TGTGCCAGCAGCTTGGGAGGTAGCGGGACTTCCTACGAGCAGTACTTC. This sequence encodes CASSLGGSGTSYEQYF. The rearrangement uses TRBV5-4 and TRBJ2-7; 8 positions agree with TRBD2. Germline V gene sequence: CDR1 SGHNT, CDR2 YYREEE (reference sequence). The CDR3 has 16 amino acids. V lost 0 bases to trimming and J lost 1 base; unmatched junction nucleotides: 6.

The genes are TRBV6-5 and TRBJ1-3, with D possibly TRBD1 on 5 matching bases. The V and J ends lost 3 bases and 2 bases respectively, with 8 bases between them. CDR3 length: 14 amino acids. The germline CDR1 and CDR2 sequences are MNHEY and SVGAGI. Written as DNA, the CDR3 is TGTGCCAGCAGTTATCAGGGTGCTGGAAACACCATATATTTT. Its translation: CASSYQGAGNTIYF.

V and J are TRBV11-3 and TRBJ2-2, with 7 positions matching TRBD2. Germline V gene lookup returns CDR1 SGHNT and CDR2 YENEEA. This CDR3 region has 15 residues. V was clipped by 9 bases and J by 0 bases; unmatched bases: 7. DNA for the CDR3: TGTGCCAGTCAGCGGGATCCGACGAACACCGGGGAGCTGTTTTTT. Translating it yields CASQRDPTNTGELFF.

This chain connects TRBV12-5 to TRBJ2-5, with 14 positions matching TRBD2. The CDR3 extends over 22 amino acids. V shed 2 bases and J 0 bases; nucleotides not matched to a gene: 17. The germline gives CDR1 LGHNT, CDR2 FRNRAP. CDR3 in DNA: TGTGCTAGTGGTTTGCCTTTCCTCGGGACTAGCGGGAGTCAAGGATACCAAGAGACCCAGTACTTC. Translating gives CASGLPFLGTSGSQGYQETQYF.

CDR3 in amino acids: CASSESRVTNYGYTF. The CDR3 DNA reads as TGTGCCAGCAGTGAGAGTAGAGTTACTAACTATGGCTACACCTTC. V usage is TRBV2 and J usage is TRBJ1-2; no definite D call. The CDR3 sequence is 15 residues long. The germline V gene encodes CDR1 SNHLY and CDR2 FYNNEI. Trimming took off 3 bases at V and 0 bases at J, with 11 bases between the two ends.

The rearrangement joins TRBV7-9 to TRBJ1-4; 11 bases map to TRBD1. The trim removed 5 bases at V and 8 bases at J, leaving 4 bases unmatched. From germline, CDR1 is SEHNR and CDR2 FQNEAQ (reference sequence). This CDR3 is built from 14 residues. Written as DNA, the CDR3 is TGTGCCAGCAGCCTGGGACAGGGGGACGAAAAACTGTTTTTT. Translating it yields CASSLGQGDEKLFF. Complete variable domain (other parts from reference TRBV7-9 and TRBJ1-4): DTGVSQNPRHKITKRGQNVTFRCDPISEHNRLYWYRQTLGQGPEFLTYFQNEAQLEKSRLLSDRFSAERPKGSFSTLEIQRTEQGDSAMYLCASSLGQGDEKLFFGSGTQLSVL.

The chain joins TRBV28 to TRBJ1-4; TRBD1 might be the D (5 bases). V was pared by 4 bases and J by 5 bases, with 14 bases between. The CDR3 runs to 15 residues. Germline V lookup: CDR1 MDHEN, CDR2 SYDVKM. Here the CDR3 reads CASSSPAGGNEKLFF. The DNA of the CDR3 is TGTGCCAGCAGTTCCCCCGCGGGGGGAAATGAAAAACTGTTTTTT.

The chain is built from TRBV5-6 and TRBJ1-5, with D possibly being TRBD1 (5 bases). The CDR3 spans 17 residues. V was trimmed by 4 bases and J by 0 bases, leaving 17 bases between them. CDR1 and CDR2 from the germline V gene are SGHDT and YYEEEE. The CDR3 reads CASSQTGTASSNQPQHF. In DNA form, the CDR3 reads TGTGCCAGCAGCCAAACCGGGACGGCTAGTAGCAATCAGCCCCAGCATTTT.

The chain couples TRBV2 to TRBJ2-7, with a weak D call TRBD2 (6 bases). The CDR3 loop spans 14 amino acids. V was shortened by 7 bases and J by 0 bases, with 13 bases between the two germline ends. Germline V gene data show CDR1 as SNHLY and CDR2 as FYNNEI. CDR3 nucleotides: TGTGCCAGCACCACGGACGGGAGCTCCTACGAGCAGTACTTC. Amino acid sequence: CASTTDGSSYEQYF.

This chain links TRBV5-1 with TRBJ2-1; 10 nucleotides agree with TRBD2. The CDR3 has 15 amino acids. The junction had 9 bases not matched to a gene; V was cut back by 4 bases and J by 8 bases. Per germline, CDR1 SGHRS and CDR2 YFSETQ. The DNA for the CDR3 is TGCGCCAGCAGCAGACCTAGCGGGAGAGAGGATGAGCAGTTCTTC. Translating gives CASSRPSGREDEQFF.

The chain joins TRBV6-5 to TRBJ1-2; D remains unclear. The CDR3 has 13 residues. The germline CDR1 and CDR2 sequences are MNHEY and SVGAGI. Trimming pared 5 bases from V and 6 bases from J, leaving 13 bases between. The DNA of the CDR3 is TGTGCCAGCAGTGCACGGGAGCCGGATGGCTACACCTTC. It yields the protein CASSAREPDGYTF.

This sequence joins TRBV5-1 and TRBJ1-1; 9 positions agree with TRBD1. The CDR3 covers 14 residues. CDR1 and CDR2 from the germline V gene are SGHRS and YFSETQ. J lost 4 bases, V lost 2 bases, and 3 bases had no gene match. CDR3: CASSLQGARTEAFF. The CDR3 DNA sequence: TGCGCCAGCAGCTTACAGGGGGCTCGCACTGAAGCTTTCTTT.

This sequence joins TRBV11-1 and TRBJ2-5, with D perhaps assigned TRBD1 or TRBD2 (5 bases each). This CDR3 contains 15 residues. The germline V gene encodes CDR1 SGHAT and CDR2 FQDESV (reference sequence). V was shortened by 0 bases and J by 1 base, with 9 bases between the two germline ends. CDR3: CASSLAWGFQETQYF. The DNA for the CDR3 is TGTGCCAGCAGCTTAGCTTGGGGGTTCCAAGAGACCCAGTACTTC.

V and J are TRBV7-9 and TRBJ1-6; no clear D. Germline loops: CDR1 SEHNR, CDR2 FQNEAQ (reference sequence). V was cut by 0 bases and J by 10 bases, with 13 bases left in between. The CDR3 sequence is 15 residues long. The CDR3 DNA sequence: TGTGCCAGCAGCTTAGCGGTCGCTGTCCCCTCACCCCTCCACTTT. It encodes CASSLAVAVPSPLHF.